Listed here are 12 T cell receptor beta chains from one sample, sequenced in a study of chemoradiotherapy in HPV16-positive cancers. The method was immunoSEQ multiplex PCR; TCRdb's version includes in-frame clones alone and lacks a portion of them. The sample records around 9,200 clones, approximately 77% being singletons. The sequencing here drew on tumor tissue, taken from a patient who underwent chemoradiotherapy. All receptors come from a human donor with HPV-associated anogenital cancer.

This sequence joins TRBV5-1 and TRBJ2-2, with 9 bases that match TRBD2. Germline assignment: CDR1 SGHRS and CDR2 YFSETQ. V gave up 8 bases and J gave up 3 bases; unmatched junction bases: 5. The CDR3 consists of 14 residues. The CDR3 nucleotides are TGCGCCAGTTGTTTAGCGGGAGACACCGGGGAGCTGTTTTTT. Its translation is CASCLAGDTGELFF.

The chain has TRBV15 and TRBJ1-1; D is unclear. The CDR3 loop spans 15 amino acids. V was trimmed by 0 bases and J by 2 bases, leaving 10 bases between them. Germline V gene sequence: CDR1 LNHNV, CDR2 YYDKDF (reference sequence). In DNA form, the CDR3 reads TGTGCCACCAGCAGAGATGAACCCCCCAACACTGAAGCTTTCTTT. This codes for CATSRDEPPNTEAFF.

The CDR3 sequence is CASSVGAGIRYEQYF. The CDR3 DNA sequence: TGTGCCAGCAGCGTAGGGGCAGGGATTCGGTACGAGCAGTACTTC. The chain combines TRBV9 with TRBJ2-7; D perhaps matches TRBD1 (5 bases). Trimming took off 0 bases at V and 4 bases at J, with 14 bases between the two ends. Germline assignment: CDR1 SGDLS and CDR2 YYNGEE. The CDR3 is 15 amino acids.

The count of this clone is one. This chain connects TRBV5-1 to TRBJ2-3, with 7 bases identical to TRBD2. V trimming: 5 bases; J trimming: 6 bases; junction bases outside the gene matches: 9. This CDR3 region has 14 residues. In germline, CDR1 is SGHRS, CDR2 YFSETQ. The CDR3 DNA sequence: TGCGCCAGCAGAATAGGCGGGAGAGATGATACGCAGTATTTT. As protein: CASRIGGRDDTQYF. Filled out from reference TRBV5-1 and TRBJ2-3, the complete variable domain reads KAGVTQTPRYLIKTRGQQVTLSCSPISGHRSVSWYQQTPGQGLQFLFEYFSETQRNKGNFPGRFSGRQFSNSRSEMNVSTLELGDSALYLCASRIGGRDDTQYFGPGTRLTVL.

This chain uses TRBV29-1 with TRBJ2-2; TRBD1 is a possible D gene (5 bases). The CDR3 runs to 15 residues. Between the trimmed V and J ends, which lost 7 bases and 1 base, there was a span of 16 bases. Germline loops: CDR1 SQVTM, CDR2 ANQGSEA. The CDR3 DNA reads TGCAGCGGAAGCCCTGCAGGGATGAACACCGGGGAGCTGTTTTTT. It specifies CSGSPAGMNTGELFF.

The rearrangement joins TRBV18 to TRBJ1-1; the D gene is possibly TRBD1 (5 bases). This CDR3 spans 15 amino acids. V was cut by 3 bases and J by 3 bases, with 14 bases left in between. Per the germline V gene, CDR1 is KGHSH and CDR2 is LQKENI. The DNA of the CDR3 is TGTGCCAGCTCACCCCGCCAGGGAAGTGACACTGAAGCTTTCTTT. It encodes CASSPRQGSDTEAFF.

This sequence joins TRBV5-1 and TRBJ1-4, with 7 bases that match TRBD1. The V segment lost 4 bases and the J segment 0 bases; nucleotides outside the gene matches: 3. CDR1 and CDR2 (germline): SGHRS, YFSETQ. The CDR3 sequence is 15 residues long. The DNA for the CDR3 is TGCGCCAGCAGCATCGGACAGGCAACTAATGAAAAACTGTTTTTT. This codes for CASSIGQATNEKLFF.

The chain is built from TRBV7-2 and TRBJ2-3, with 9 bases identical to TRBD2. The germline V gene has CDR1 SGHTA and CDR2 FQGNSA. This CDR3 comprises 14 residues. V was clipped by 4 bases and J by 2 bases; unmatched bases: 1. CDR3 amino acids: CASSSGLATDTQYF. CDR3 coding DNA: TGTGCCAGCAGCTCGGGACTAGCCACAGATACGCAGTATTTT.

This clone has a handful of counts. V gene TRBV15 combines with J gene TRBJ1-1, with D uncertain. Germline-derived CDR1 and CDR2 are LNHNV and YYDKDF (reference sequence). The germline V and J ends were trimmed by 0 bases and 3 bases, with 8 bases remaining between them. This CDR3 is built from 14 residues. The CDR3 DNA is TGTGCCACCAGCAGAGATGTTCGGCACACTGAAGCTTTCTTT. Protein: CATSRDVRHTEAFF.

The chain is built from TRBV7-2 and TRBJ2-1; D might be TRBD2 (6 bases). Between the trimmed V and J ends, which lost 4 bases and 4 bases, there was a span of 14 bases. CDR1 is SGHTA, CDR2 FQGNSA, per germline. The CDR3 covers 15 residues. As DNA, the CDR3 is TGTGCCAGCAGCTCCGGAGGGGCCCTTTACAATGAGCAGTTCTTC. Encoded protein: CASSSGGALYNEQFF.

The CDR3 spells CASSFWGGEGYRFF. Written as DNA, the CDR3 is TGTGCCAGCAGCTTTTGGGGGGGTGAGGGCTATAGGTTCTTC. The chain couples TRBV11-3 to TRBJ2-1, with TRBD2 identical over 7 bases. Germline-derived CDR1 and CDR2 are SGHNT and YENEEA. CDR3 length: 14 residues. Trimming at V came to 3 bases and at J to 15 bases, leaving 14 bases not matched to a gene.

V and J are TRBV6-5 and TRBJ2-3, with D hard to call. The germline CDR1 and CDR2 sequences are MNHEY and SVGAGI. Between the trimmed V and J ends, which lost 2 bases and 2 bases, there was a span of 11 bases. The CDR3 is 15 residues long. CDR3 loop: CASSYGSEPTDTQYF. Written as DNA, the CDR3 is TGTGCCAGCAGTTACGGGTCGGAACCCACAGATACGCAGTATTTT.